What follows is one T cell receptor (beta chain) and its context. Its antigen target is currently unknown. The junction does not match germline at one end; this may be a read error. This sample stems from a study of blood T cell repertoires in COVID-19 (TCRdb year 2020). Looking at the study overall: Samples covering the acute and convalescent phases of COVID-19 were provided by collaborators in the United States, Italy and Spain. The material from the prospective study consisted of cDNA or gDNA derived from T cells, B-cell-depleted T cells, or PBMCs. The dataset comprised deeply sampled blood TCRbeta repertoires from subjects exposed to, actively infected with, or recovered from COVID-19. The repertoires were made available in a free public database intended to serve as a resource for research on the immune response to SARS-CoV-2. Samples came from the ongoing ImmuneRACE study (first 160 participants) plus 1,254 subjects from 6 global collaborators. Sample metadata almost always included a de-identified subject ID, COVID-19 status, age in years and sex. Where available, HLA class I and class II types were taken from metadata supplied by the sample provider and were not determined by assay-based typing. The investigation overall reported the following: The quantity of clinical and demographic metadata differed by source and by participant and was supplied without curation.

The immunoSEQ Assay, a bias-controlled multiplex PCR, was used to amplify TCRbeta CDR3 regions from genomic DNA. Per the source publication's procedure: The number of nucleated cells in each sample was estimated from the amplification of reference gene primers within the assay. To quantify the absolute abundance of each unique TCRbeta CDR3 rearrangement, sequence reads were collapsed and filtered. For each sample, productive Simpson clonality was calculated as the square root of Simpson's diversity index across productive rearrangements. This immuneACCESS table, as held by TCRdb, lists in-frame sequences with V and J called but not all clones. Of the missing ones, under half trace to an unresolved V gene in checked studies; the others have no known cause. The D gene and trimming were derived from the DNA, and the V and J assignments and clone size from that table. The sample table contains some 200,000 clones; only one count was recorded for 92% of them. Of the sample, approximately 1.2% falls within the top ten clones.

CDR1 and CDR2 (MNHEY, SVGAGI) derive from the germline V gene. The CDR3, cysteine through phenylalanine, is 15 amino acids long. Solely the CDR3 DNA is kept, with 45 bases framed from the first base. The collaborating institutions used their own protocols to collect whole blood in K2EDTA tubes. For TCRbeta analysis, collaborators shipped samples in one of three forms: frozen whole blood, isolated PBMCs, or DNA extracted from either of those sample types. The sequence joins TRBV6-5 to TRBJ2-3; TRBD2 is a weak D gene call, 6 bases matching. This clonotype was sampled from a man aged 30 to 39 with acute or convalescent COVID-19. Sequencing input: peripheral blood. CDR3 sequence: CASSDSPTRTDTQYF. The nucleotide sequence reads TGTGCCAGCAGTGACTCTCCGACTAGAACAGATACGCAGTATTTT.